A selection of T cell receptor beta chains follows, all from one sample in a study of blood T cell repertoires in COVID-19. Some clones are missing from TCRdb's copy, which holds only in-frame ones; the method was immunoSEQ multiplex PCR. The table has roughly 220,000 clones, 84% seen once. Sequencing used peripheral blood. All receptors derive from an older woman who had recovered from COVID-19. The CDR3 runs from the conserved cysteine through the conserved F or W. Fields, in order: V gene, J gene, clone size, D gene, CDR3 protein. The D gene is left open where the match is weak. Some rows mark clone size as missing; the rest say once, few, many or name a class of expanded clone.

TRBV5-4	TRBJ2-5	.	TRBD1	CASSRGTGDQETQYF
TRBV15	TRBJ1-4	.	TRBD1	CATSPDRSATNEKLFF
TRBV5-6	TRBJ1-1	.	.	CASSLLGPGGMNTEAFF
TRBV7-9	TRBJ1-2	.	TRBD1	CASSLGRDRGPIYGYTF
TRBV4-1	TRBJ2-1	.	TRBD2	CASSQSGGEYNEQFF
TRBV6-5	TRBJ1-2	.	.	CASRPSGNGYTF
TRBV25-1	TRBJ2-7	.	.	CASSERRGLSYEQYF
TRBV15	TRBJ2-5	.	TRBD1	CATGPHGTGGPGTQYF
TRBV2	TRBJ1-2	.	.	CASSEGHNYGYTF
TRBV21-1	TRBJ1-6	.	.	CASSKVGESGVGSPLHF
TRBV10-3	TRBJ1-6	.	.	CAIGRLEDSPLHF
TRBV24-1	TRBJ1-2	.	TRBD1	CATSDPERGRVGGYTF
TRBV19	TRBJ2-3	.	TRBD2	CASTGRRGGTDTQYF
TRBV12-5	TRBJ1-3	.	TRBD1	CASGKGQGFSGNTIYF
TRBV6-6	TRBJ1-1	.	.	CASSYSTQAPIEAFF
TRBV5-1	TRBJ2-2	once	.	CASRGPAGSGELFF
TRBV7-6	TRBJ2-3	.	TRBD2	CASSHEQGSGDASTDTQYF
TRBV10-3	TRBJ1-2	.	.	CAISESLWGHGYTF
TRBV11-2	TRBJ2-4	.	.	CASSALGGTTYF
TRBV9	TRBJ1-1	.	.	CASSVGTFSAEAFF
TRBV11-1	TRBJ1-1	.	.	CASSLRDTEAFF
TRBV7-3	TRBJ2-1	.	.	CASSPGSSYNEQFF
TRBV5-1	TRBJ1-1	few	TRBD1	CASSLQGTPTEAFF